These 22 T cell receptor beta chains share one sample of origin, sequenced in a study of blood T cell repertoires in COVID-19. TCRdb's copy holds only in-frame clones and misses some; the assay was immunoSEQ multiplex PCR. The sample has some 96,000 clones, roughly 88% seen once. Sequenced sample: peripheral blood. These receptors were taken from a human donor in a cohort sampled during active COVID-19.

The chain joins TRBV30 to TRBJ2-1, with D hard to call. The CDR3 runs 12 residues. Germline-derived CDR1 and CDR2 are GTSNPN and SVGIG (reference sequence). Trimming cost V 2 bases and J 4 bases, with 6 bases left between them. The DNA of the CDR3 is TGTGCCTGGAGTCGGTGGTACAATGAGCAGTTCTTC. Protein: CAWSRWYNEQFF.

The CDR3 loop reads CASSTESGTGQETQYF. In DNA form, the CDR3 reads TGTGCCAGCAGCACAGAATCCGGGACAGGGCAAGAGACCCAGTACTTC. This rearrangement joins TRBV11-1 to TRBJ2-5; TRBD1 matches at 9 bases. This CDR3 is built from 16 residues. The germline V gene has CDR1 SGHAT and CDR2 FQDESV (reference sequence). The trim removed 5 bases at V and 2 bases at J, leaving 9 bases unmatched.

The V call is TRBV19, the J call TRBJ2-5; D is undetermined. Germline CDR1 is LNHDA and CDR2 is SQIVND (reference sequence). V gave up 3 bases and J gave up 4 bases, with 15 bases separating them. This CDR3 contains 15 residues. The CDR3 spells CASSIGSESRETQYF. CDR3 nucleotide sequence: TGTGCCAGTAGTATTGGGTCGGAGTCCCGAGAGACCCAGTACTTC.

The rearrangement links TRBV5-4 to TRBJ2-5; D is ambiguous. V dropped 1 base and J dropped 1 base, with 8 bases sitting between them. Per the germline V gene, CDR1 is SGHNT and CDR2 is YYREEE (reference sequence). The CDR3 is 14 amino acids. CDR3 sequence: CASSLKQFQETQYF. CDR3 coding DNA: TGTGCCAGCAGCTTGAAACAGTTCCAAGAGACCCAGTACTTC.

V usage is TRBV27 and J usage is TRBJ2-7; D gene ambiguous. Per germline, CDR1 MNHEY and CDR2 SMNVEV (reference sequence). Trimming cost V 3 bases and J 1 base, with 13 bases left between them. The CDR3 consists of 15 residues. The CDR3 protein is CASSLGSGPSYEQYF. CDR3 sequence (DNA): TGTGCCAGCAGTTTGGGTTCGGGTCCTTCCTACGAGCAGTACTTC.

The chain couples TRBV4-1 to TRBJ2-5; 9 bases fit TRBD2. CDR1 and CDR2 (germline): MGHRA, YSYEKL. The J segment lost 0 bases and the V segment lost 3 bases, leaving 20 bases of the junction unmatched. The length of the CDR3 is 21 residues. The CDR3 nucleotides read TGCGCCAGCAGCCATCCTCGTAGCGGGAGTACTTCCAGCGGGTACCAAGAGACCCAGTACTTC. It is translated as CASSHPRSGSTSSGYQETQYF.

The chain joins TRBV24-1 to TRBJ2-7, with D hard to call. CDR1 KGHDR and CDR2 SFDVKD come from the germline V gene. The ends were cut back, 1 base at V and 5 bases at J, with 8 bases in the middle. This CDR3 spans 13 amino acids. The CDR3 DNA reads TGTGCCACCAGTGATTTTCCGTTTCACGAGCAGTACTTC. Translated: CATSDFPFHEQYF.

V is TRBV7-9 and J is TRBJ2-7; 12 bases are shared with TRBD1. With 4 bases clipped from V and 5 bases from J, the junction kept 3 bases outside the gene matches. The CDR3 extends over 14 amino acids. Germline values: CDR1 SEHNR, CDR2 FQNEAQ (reference sequence). DNA for the CDR3: TGTGCCAGCAGCTCCGGGACAGGGGGCCACGAGCAGTACTTC. This codes for CASSSGTGGHEQYF.

V gene TRBV28 combines with J gene TRBJ2-3; 10 bases line up with TRBD2. This CDR3 comprises 14 residues. The ends lost 3 bases at V and 6 bases at J; junction bases unmatched: 3. Germline assignment: CDR1 MDHEN and CDR2 SYDVKM. The CDR3 loop is CASSFGLAVDTQYF. CDR3 coding DNA: TGTGCCAGCAGTTTTGGACTAGCGGTCGATACGCAGTATTTT. The whole variable domain, remainder taken from reference TRBV28 and TRBJ2-3, is DVKVTQSSRYLVKRTGEKVFLECVQDMDHENMFWYRQDPGLGLRLIYFSYDVKMKEKGDIPEGYSVSREKKERFSLILESASTNQTSMYLCASSFGLAVDTQYFGPGTRLTVL.

The table lists this clone with a few counts. The rearrangement joins TRBV6-2 or TRBV6-3 to TRBJ2-5, with D uncertain. The CDR3 consists of 13 residues. The germline gives CDR1 MNHEY, CDR2 SVGEGT. Between the trimmed V and J ends, which lost 2 bases and 6 bases, there was a span of 10 bases. CDR3 sequence: CASSYDGGKTQYF. The CDR3, as DNA: TGTGCCAGCAGTTACGATGGCGGAAAGACCCAGTACTTC.

This clone was observed once. This chain connects TRBV6-5 to TRBJ2-3, with TRBD2 as a possible D gene (6 bases). This CDR3 spans 14 amino acids. From germline, CDR1 is MNHEY and CDR2 SVGAGI. Trimming stripped 5 bases from V and 0 bases from J, with 9 bases between. The CDR3 bases are TGTGCCAGCAGTCACGGGACTAGCACAGATACGCAGTATTTT. Translating it yields CASSHGTSTDTQYF.

V and J are TRBV27 and TRBJ1-1; perhaps TRBD1 as D (6 bases). This CDR3 region has 14 residues. Trimming took off 7 bases at V and 5 bases at J, with 17 bases between the two ends. Germline V gene sequence: CDR1 MNHEY, CDR2 SMNVEV (reference sequence). CDR3 sequence reads: CASKPQGEKTEAFF. The CDR3 DNA sequence: TGTGCCAGCAAGCCACAGGGTGAGAAAACTGAAGCTTTCTTT.

The chain uses TRBV21-1 and TRBJ1-5; TRBD1 is the table's D call, not checked against the DNA. TRBV21-1 is described as a pseudogene. The CDR3 is made up of 17 amino acids. CDR3 amino acids: CASTLGKAGTGNQPQHF. Here the CDR3 DNA reads TGTGCCAGCACCCTTGGGAAGGCCGGGACAGGAAATCAGCCCCAGCATTTT.

The J gene is TRBJ2-3, the V gene TRBV2; D gene ambiguous. In germline, CDR1 is SNHLY, CDR2 FYNNEI. V lost 3 bases and J 5 bases, leaving 3 bases between the germline ends. CDR3 length: 11 residues. The CDR3 reads CASSDLDTQYF. As DNA, the CDR3 is TGTGCCAGCAGTGACCTAGATACGCAGTATTTT.

The V gene is TRBV5-1, the J gene TRBJ2-5; 12 positions agree with TRBD2. The V gene's germline CDR1 is SGHRS and CDR2 YFSETQ. V shed 3 bases and J 2 bases; nucleotides not matched to a gene: 11. This CDR3 contains 18 residues. The DNA of the CDR3 is TGCGCCAGCAGCTACACCTGGACTAGCGGGAACCCACAAGAGACCCAGTACTTC. It translates to CASSYTWTSGNPQETQYF.

The chain has TRBV15 and TRBJ1-1; 11 nucleotides match TRBD1. The CDR3 spans 16 residues. J was trimmed by 8 bases and V by 4 bases; bases with no gene match: 12. Germline V gene data show CDR1 as LNHNV and CDR2 as YYDKDF (reference sequence). CDR3 loop: CATSIPQGQGGTEAFF. The CDR3 DNA reads TGTGCCACCAGCATCCCCCAGGGACAGGGGGGTACGGAAGCTTTCTTT.

On this clone: A read error may account for a junction end that differs from germline. This chain links TRBV5-1 with TRBJ2-2; 8 bases fit TRBD1. The CDR3 has 15 residues. Per germline, CDR1 SGHRS and CDR2 YFSETQ. CDR3 in DNA: TGCGCCAGCCGCTTTGGACAGGGAAACACCGGGGAGCTGTTTTTT. Amino acids: CASRFGQGNTGELFF.

The rearrangement links TRBV7-2 to TRBJ2-2, with no clear D. Between the trimmed V and J ends, which lost 6 bases and 2 bases, there was a span of 4 bases. This CDR3 is 12 amino acids long. Germline-derived CDR1 and CDR2 are SGHTA and FQGNSA. This CDR3 reads CASSSNTGELFF. The CDR3 DNA reads as TGTGCCAGCAGTTCAAACACCGGGGAGCTGTTTTTT.

The chain recombines TRBV15 with TRBJ2-7; the D gene is possibly TRBD2 (7 bases). Germline V CDR1 and CDR2: LNHNV, YYDKDF (reference sequence). This CDR3 is 16 amino acids long. Between the trimmed V and J ends, which lost 5 bases and 5 bases, there was a span of 22 bases. The CDR3 is CATSGGVGGGLNEQYF. The DNA for the CDR3 is TGTGCCACCAGCGGAGGGGTAGGGGGAGGGCTTAACGAGCAGTACTTC.

The chain combines TRBV30 with TRBJ2-5; possibly TRBD2 for D (7 bases). V was pared by 2 bases and J by 2 bases, with 15 bases between. The V gene's germline CDR1 is GTSNPN and CDR2 SVGIG (reference sequence). The CDR3 is 15 amino acids. The CDR3 DNA follows: TGTGCCTGGAGTTACGGACTAGGGGGTCAAGAGACCCAGTACTTC. Residues: CAWSYGLGGQETQYF.

The genes are TRBV25-1 and TRBJ2-7; a possible D gene is TRBD1 (6 bases). Germline V gene sequence: CDR1 MGHDK, CDR2 SYGVNS. V shed 4 bases and J shed 5 bases, with 12 bases lying between them. The CDR3 extends over 13 amino acids. The CDR3 coding sequence is TGTGCCAGCAGTGTAAGACAGGCACACGAGCAGTACTTC. This encodes CASSVRQAHEQYF.

The chain employs TRBV30 and TRBJ1-4; tentatively, D is TRBD1 (5 bases). This CDR3 comprises 13 residues. Trimming left V 4 bases short and J 10 bases short, with 16 bases between. Per the germline V gene, CDR1 is GTSNPN and CDR2 is SVGIG (reference sequence). The CDR3 region has the DNA TGTGCCTGGATCCAAGGGCCCGGGGGAAAACTGTTTTTT. Protein: CAWIQGPGGKLFF.